Following are 20 T cell receptor beta chains from one sample sequenced in a study of CD8 T cells in ankylosing spondylitis. TCRdb independently ran MiXCR on the 5' RACE reads; one entry per CDR3 protein. The table includes about 240,000 distinct CDR3 sequences, around 9.1% detected once. Source material: blood, either unsorted or a sorted T cell fraction (not recorded which). The receptors were gathered from a male donor with ankylosing spondylitis or in good health (not recorded which).

There are many counts of this clonotype. V and J are TRBV7-2 and TRBJ2-3; D might be TRBD2 (6 bases). The CDR3 has 16 residues. V was cut by 1 base and J by 2 bases, with 13 bases left in between. In germline, CDR1 is SGHTA, CDR2 FQGNSA. The CDR3 region is CASSLGETRFTDTQYF. The CDR3 nucleotides are TGTGCCAGCAGCTTAGGGGAGACTAGGTTCACAGATACGCAGTATTTT.

This clonotype was seen repeatedly, ten times or more. The chain employs TRBV10-3 and TRBJ2-1, with 11 bases fitting TRBD2. The CDR3 contains 16 residues. V dropped 7 bases and J dropped 0; count of bases not matched to a gene: 5. CDR1 is ENHRY, CDR2 SYGVKD, per germline. The CDR3 DNA is TGTGCCATCACTAGCGGGAGGCAGAGCTCCTACAATGAGCAGTTCTTC. Amino acid sequence: CAITSGRQSSYNEQFF.

This clonotype was observed at least ten times. This rearrangement joins TRBV6-2 or TRBV6-3 to TRBJ2-1, with 14 nucleotides matching TRBD2. From germline, CDR1 is MNHEY and CDR2 SVGEGT. V lost 6 bases, J lost 7 bases, and 5 bases stayed unmatched. This CDR3 is built from 15 residues. The CDR3 bases are TGTGCCAGCAGGACTAGCGGGAGGGCCTTGAATGAGCAGTTCTTC. Amino acids: CASRTSGRALNEQFF.

This clonotype has just a few counts. The J gene is TRBJ2-1, the V gene TRBV19, with a weak D call TRBD2 (6 bases). Trimming removed 3 bases from V and 5 bases from J, with 8 bases in between. Germline CDR1 reads LNHDA; CDR2 reads SQIVND (reference sequence). This CDR3 spans 13 amino acids. The CDR3: CASSIGGNNEQFF. CDR3 in DNA: TGTGCCAGTAGTATTGGAGGGAACAATGAGCAGTTCTTC.

This clonotype occurred a few times. The chain employs TRBV5-6 and TRBJ2-7; 7 nucleotides align to TRBD1. Germline lookup yields CDR1 SGHDT and CDR2 YYEEEE. The CDR3 covers 15 residues. V lost 5 bases, J lost 6 bases, and 14 bases stayed unmatched. The CDR3 region has the DNA TGTGCCAGCAGAAGATCCGGGACAGTTTCTGGCGAGCAGTACTTC. Protein: CASRRSGTVSGEQYF.

This clonotype was picked up a small number of times. The V gene is TRBV27, the J gene TRBJ2-5; 9 bases line up with TRBD1. V trimming: 6 bases; J trimming: 3 bases; junction bases outside the gene matches: 14. This CDR3 has 17 residues. CDR1 is MNHEY and CDR2 is SMNVEV in the germline V gene (reference sequence). The CDR3 protein is CASRGPPGQGGEETQYF. CDR3 in DNA: TGTGCCAGCAGGGGTCCACCGGGACAGGGAGGGGAAGAGACCCAGTACTTC.

This clonotype occurred many times. The V call is TRBV5-1, the J call TRBJ2-2; tentative D call: TRBD1 (6 bases). The CDR3 loop spans 16 amino acids. Germline lookup yields CDR1 SGHRS and CDR2 YFSETQ. V was trimmed by 4 bases and J by 0 bases, leaving 13 bases between them. The CDR3 bases are TGCGCCAGCAGCGCAGGGGACGGCTCGAACACCGGGGAGCTGTTTTTT. Residues: CASSAGDGSNTGELFF.

This clonotype was counted many times. This chain uses TRBV5-6 with TRBJ2-1; 7 bases line up with TRBD2. Germline V gene data show CDR1 as SGHDT and CDR2 as YYEEEE. V shed 5 bases, J shed 10 bases, and the junction held 12 bases outside the gene matches. The CDR3 spans 14 residues. CDR3 amino acids: CASSYGESSGEQFF. Written as DNA, the CDR3 is TGTGCCAGCAGTTATGGTGAATCTAGCGGAGAGCAGTTCTTC. Based on the CDR3 plus reference TRBV5-6 and TRBJ2-1, the full variable domain is DAGVTQSPTHLIKTRGQQVTLRCSPKSGHDTVSWYQQALGQGPQFIFQYYEEEERQRGNFPDRFSGHQFPNYSSELNVNALLLGDSALYLCASSYGESSGEQFFGPGTRLTVL.

This clonotype was seen repeatedly, ten times or more. The chain employs TRBV2 and TRBJ2-2; D might be TRBD2 (5 bases). V lost 4 bases to trimming and J lost 0 bases, with 9 bases between them. Per the germline V gene, CDR1 is SNHLY and CDR2 is FYNNEI. This CDR3 contains 15 residues. This CDR3 is CASSGTVANTGELFF. In DNA form, the CDR3 reads TGTGCCAGCAGTGGGACTGTCGCGAACACCGGGGAGCTGTTTTTT.

This clonotype was counted at least ten times. This chain uses TRBV7-9 with TRBJ1-1; D unclear. Germline CDR1 is SEHNR and CDR2 is FQNEAQ (reference sequence). The CDR3 is made up of 13 amino acids. Deletions cut 5 bases from V and 7 bases from J, with 14 bases between. CDR3: CASSQVVRDEAFF. In DNA form, the CDR3 reads TGTGCCAGCAGCCAAGTGGTTAGGGATGAAGCTTTCTTT.

At least ten counts were recorded for this clonotype. The gene calls are TRBV20-1 and TRBJ2-2, with 10 nucleotides matching TRBD2. Germline V gene data show CDR1 as DFQATT and CDR2 as SNEGSKA (reference sequence). Trimming at V came to 0 bases and at J to 5 bases, leaving 6 bases not matched to a gene. This CDR3 spans 16 amino acids. The CDR3 DNA reads as TGCAGTGCTAGAGAGGGGCTAGCGGGAGATACCGGGGAGCTGTTTTTT. Protein: CSAREGLAGDTGELFF.

The table lists this clonotype with a few counts. The chain has TRBV12-3 or TRBV12-4 and TRBJ1-2; D gene uncertain. CDR3 length: 11 amino acids. The germline V and J ends were trimmed by 5 bases and 9 bases, with 10 bases remaining between them. CDR3 region: CASSPLASYTF. The CDR3 coding sequence is TGTGCCAGCAGTCCGTTGGCCAGCTACACCTTC.

This clonotype was observed at least ten times. The genes are TRBV5-1 and TRBJ1-2; 8 nucleotides agree with TRBD1. The germline gives CDR1 SGHRS, CDR2 YFSETQ. There are 15 residues in the CDR3. The J segment lost 4 bases and the V segment lost 0 bases, leaving 5 bases of the junction unmatched. The CDR3 nucleotides are TGCGCCAGCAGCTTGGAAGGGGGACAGGTCTATGGCTACACCTTC. It translates to CASSLEGGQVYGYTF.

This clonotype was observed at least ten times. The chain uses TRBV5-1 and TRBJ1-1; no definite D call. V lost 1 base, J lost 0 bases, and 10 bases lay in between. Germline CDR1 is SGHRS and CDR2 is YFSETQ. This CDR3 is built from 15 residues. For the CDR3, the DNA is TGCGCCAGCAGCTTGAGTGGGAAAATGAACACTGAAGCTTTCTTT. As protein: CASSLSGKMNTEAFF.

This clonotype was detected ten times or more. The chain combines TRBV29-1 with TRBJ2-3; perhaps TRBD1 as D (6 bases). The CDR3 contains 11 residues. V shed 7 bases and J shed 3 bases, with 8 bases lying between them. Germline CDR1 is SQVTM and CDR2 is ANQGSEA. The CDR3 DNA follows: TGCAGCGGGGGGCCGACAGATACGCAGTATTTT. Protein: CSGGPTDTQYF.

V gene TRBV7-8 combines with J gene TRBJ2-2, with D unclear. The CDR3 runs 16 residues. Per germline, CDR1 SGHVS and CDR2 FQNEAQ. V was trimmed by 5 bases and J by 0 bases, leaving 13 bases between them. The CDR3 sequence is CASSPSRTANTGELFF. The DNA of the CDR3 is TGTGCCAGCAGCCCTTCCCGGACCGCGAACACCGGGGAGCTGTTTTTT. The full variable domain, its missing parts supplied by reference TRBV7-8 and TRBJ2-2, is GAGVSQSPRYKVAKRGQDVALRCDPISGHVSLFWYQQALGQGPEFLTYFQNEAQLDKSGLPSDRFFAERPEGSVSTLKIQRTQQEDSAVYLCASSPSRTANTGELFFGEGSRLTVL.

In its sample, this clonotype was seen a few times. J is TRBJ2-1 and V is TRBV4-1, with D perhaps TRBD1 or TRBD2 (5 bases each). V lost 4 bases and J lost 0, with 13 bases in between. The length of the CDR3 is 16 residues. Per germline, CDR1 MGHRA and CDR2 YSYEKL. The CDR3 sequence: CASSPTAVSSYNEQFF. CDR3 DNA: TGCGCCAGCAGCCCGACAGCGGTGAGCTCCTACAATGAGCAGTTCTTC.

There are many counts of this clonotype. V usage is TRBV19 and J usage is TRBJ2-3, with TRBD1 identical over 7 bases. Germline CDR1 and CDR2: LNHDA and SQIVND (reference sequence). The V segment lost 3 bases and the J segment 9 bases; nucleotides outside the gene matches: 3. This CDR3 is built from 12 residues. The CDR3 loop reads CASSIDRETQYF. Here the CDR3 DNA reads TGTGCCAGTAGTATTGACAGGGAGACGCAGTATTTT.

This clonotype came up a few times. The chain carries TRBV18 and TRBJ1-3; D gene ambiguous. CDR1 and CDR2 from the germline V gene are KGHSH and LQKENI. The CDR3 length is 13 residues. V was pared by 6 bases and J by 3 bases, with 9 bases between. CDR3 protein: CASSQRFGNTIYF. The CDR3 DNA sequence: TGTGCCAGCTCGCAACGGTTTGGAAACACCATATATTTT.

This clonotype appeared a few times. CDR3 DNA sequence: TGTGCCAGTAAAGGGAGGGGCTGGGAAGATACGCAGTATTTT. Translating it yields CASKGRGWEDTQYF. This sequence joins TRBV7-2 and TRBJ2-3; 7 bases are a match to TRBD2. The V and J ends lost 9 bases and 5 bases, in that order; junction bases with no gene match: 11. CDR1 is SGHTA, CDR2 FQGNSA, per germline. The CDR3 loop spans 14 amino acids.